The clone carrying this TCR beta chain was picked up one time. This CDR3 has 15 residues. Germline V gene data show CDR1 as LNHDA and CDR2 as SQIVND (reference sequence). Trimming took off 7 bases at V and 4 bases at J, with 17 bases between the two ends. The data are from a study of OX40 agonist ivuxolimab in advanced cancers. The protocol was immunoSEQ multiplex PCR, while the TCRdb copy is restricted to in-frame clones and leaves out a portion. The sample lists fewer than 11,000 clones, over 65% seen once, with 20% to 25% in the top ten. The clonotype was recovered from an adult with an advanced solid tumor such as melanoma, head and neck, liver or kidney cancer. The J gene is TRBJ1-5, the V gene TRBV19; D is unclear. The sample consisted of CD4+ or CD8+ T cells sorted from blood, taken in a trial of the OX40 agonist ivuxolimab. CDR3 coding DNA: TGTGCCAGTACCCCTCGGGGTGATGGGAATCAGCCCCAGCATTTT. Translated, it gives CASTPRGDGNQPQHF.